Presented here are 14 T cell receptor beta chains from one specimen sequenced in a study of identical twins. TCRdb re-called the 5' RACE reads through MiXCR, storing one row per CDR3 protein. The sample lists around 280,000 distinct CDR3 sequences, about 8.1% occurring once. These same records also appear under a second study, on yellow fever vaccine responses in identical twins.

The sequencing input was memory (CD45RO+) T cells sorted from blood. The receptors derive from a woman under 30 in good health.

In regard to this clonotype: A much larger clone differs from this one at a single base, so this may be a read error. The V and J genes are TRBV6-6 and TRBJ2-1; 12 positions agree with TRBD2. Trimming cost V 8 bases and J 7 bases; bases outside gene matches: 0. The germline V gene encodes CDR1 MNHNY and CDR2 SVGAGI (reference sequence). This CDR3 comprises 12 residues. The chain's CDR3 is CASGLAGNEQFF. CDR3 DNA sequence: TGTGCCAGCGGACTAGCGGGGAATGAGCAGTTCTTC.

This clonotype was observed a handful of times. The genes are TRBV12-5 and TRBJ2-4; 7 bases map to TRBD2. The CDR3 sequence is 16 residues long. Germline trimming cut 6 bases from V and 1 base from J; bases unmatched to any gene: 9. Germline CDR1 and CDR2: LGHNT and FRNRAP. The CDR3 is CASGPGLGLAKNIQYF. The CDR3 DNA sequence: TGTGCTAGTGGCCCAGGACTAGGGTTGGCCAAAAACATTCAGTACTTC.

This clonotype was seen a handful of times. In DNA form, the CDR3 reads TGTGCCAGCAGCTTTATACAGGGGTCCGAGCAGTACTTC. Encoded protein: CASSFIQGSEQYF. The rearrangement uses TRBV9 and TRBJ2-7; 7 positions match TRBD1. The trim removed 4 bases at V and 6 bases at J, leaving 7 bases unmatched. The CDR3 sequence is 13 residues long. CDR1 SGDLS and CDR2 YYNGEE come from the germline V gene.

This clonotype occurred many times. The rearrangement links TRBV5-1 to TRBJ1-6; tentatively, D is TRBD1 (6 bases). Germline V CDR1 and CDR2: SGHRS, YFSETQ. This CDR3 has 14 residues. V lost 4 bases, J lost 6 bases, and 11 bases lay in between. The CDR3 sequence: CASSADSSNSPLHF. The CDR3 DNA reads as TGCGCCAGCAGCGCGGACAGCTCTAATTCACCCCTCCACTTT.

The rearrangement joins TRBV6-1 to TRBJ2-1, with a weak D call TRBD2 (6 bases). The CDR3 spans 16 residues. Trimming took off 6 bases at V and 8 bases at J, with 23 bases between the two ends. In germline, CDR1 is MNHNS, CDR2 SASEGT. The CDR3 DNA reads TGTGCCAGCAGCGTCCGACCCGGGAGTTCATGGGATGAGCAGTTCTTC. Translation gives CASSVRPGSSWDEQFF.

This clonotype came up a few times. This chain connects TRBV12-3 or TRBV12-4 to TRBJ2-1; a possible D gene is TRBD2 (6 bases). V shed 4 bases and J shed 7 bases, with 32 bases lying between them. CDR3 length: 20 amino acids. The CDR3, as DNA: TGTGCCAGCAGTTATCCCGAGCGGCCGGGAGTGGCCCACCGGGTGAATGAGCAGTTCTTC. Translating it yields CASSYPERPGVAHRVNEQFF.

This chain connects TRBV20-1 to TRBJ1-5; the match to TRBD1 covers 8 bases. Trimming took 0 bases from V and 7 from J; bases not matched to a gene: 17. From germline, CDR1 is DFQATT and CDR2 SNEGSKA (reference sequence). The length of the CDR3 is 18 residues. CDR3 loop: CSARDFLPSGGAGQPQHF. The CDR3 bases are TGCAGTGCTAGAGATTTCCTTCCTTCAGGGGGCGCAGGGCAGCCCCAGCATTTT.

The V call is TRBV6-5, the J call TRBJ2-7, with 8 bases identical to TRBD2. The CDR3 has 13 amino acids. V was pared by 2 bases and J by 6 bases, with 3 bases of the junction left unmatched. The germline V gene has CDR1 MNHEY and CDR2 SVGAGI. The CDR3 loop reads CASSYRGGSEQYV. The CDR3 DNA is TGTGCCAGCAGTTACCGGGGGGGTTCCGAGCAGTACGTC.

This clonotype was detected ten times or more. The chain couples TRBV7-9 to TRBJ1-1; D is ambiguous. The CDR3 is 13 residues long. The V gene lost 2 bases and the J gene lost 10 bases, with 14 bases spanning the gap. Germline V gene sequence: CDR1 SEHNR, CDR2 FQNEAQ (reference sequence). The CDR3 DNA follows: TGTGCCAGCAGCTTAACGCAGGTTGATGGAGCTTTCTTT. Protein: CASSLTQVDGAFF.

In its sample, this clonotype was seen a few times. V and J are TRBV20-1 and TRBJ2-3; no definite D call. The germline gives CDR1 DFQATT, CDR2 SNEGSKA (reference sequence). The CDR3 runs 12 residues. Trimming removed 6 bases from V and 0 bases from J, with 7 bases in between. The CDR3 DNA reads as TGCAGTGCCACCGATAGCACAGATACGCAGTATTTT. It specifies CSATDSTDTQYF.

This clonotype was seen a handful of times. V and J are TRBV5-4 and TRBJ2-7; tentatively, D is TRBD1 (6 bases). V was trimmed by 0 bases and J by 7 bases, leaving 17 bases between them. The CDR3 covers 15 residues. Germline CDR1 is SGHNT and CDR2 is YYREEE (reference sequence). CDR3 region: CASSLVGSGAGEQYF. CDR3 coding DNA: TGTGCCAGCAGCTTGGTGGGTTCAGGGGCAGGGGAGCAGTACTTC.

This clonotype was recorded many times. This rearrangement joins TRBV20-1 to TRBJ2-7; 7 nucleotides match TRBD2. Germline trimming cut 6 bases from V and 0 bases from J; bases unmatched to any gene: 8. CDR3 length equals 14 residues. Germline V gene sequence: CDR1 DFQATT, CDR2 SNEGSKA (reference sequence). The CDR3 spells CSATTSRSSYEQYF. DNA for the CDR3: TGCAGTGCCACGACTAGCCGAAGCTCCTACGAGCAGTACTTC.

This clonotype was counted many times. The gene calls are TRBV24-1 and TRBJ2-1; TRBD1 aligns across 7 bases. The CDR3 has 17 residues. J gave up 3 bases and V 3 bases, and 10 bases lay outside the gene matches. Germline lookup yields CDR1 KGHDR and CDR2 SFDVKD. The CDR3 DNA follows: TGTGCCACCAGTGATACCAGACAGGGCAAAGACTACAATGAGCAGTTCTTC. Protein sequence: CATSDTRQGKDYNEQFF.

There are many counts of this clonotype. The chain is built from TRBV20-1 and TRBJ2-1; TRBD2 aligns across 8 bases. Unmatched junction bases numbered 17, after V lost 1 base and J lost 6 bases. The CDR3 loop spans 18 amino acids. Germline V gene data show CDR1 as DFQATT and CDR2 as SNEGSKA (reference sequence). DNA for the CDR3: TGCAGTGCTAGAGCCCCAGTCTCCGGGACTAGAAGGGGCAATGAGCAGTTCTTC. This encodes CSARAPVSGTRRGNEQFF.